The 16 T cell receptor beta chains reported below all come from one sample, sequenced in a study of CD8 T cells in Susac syndrome (dated by TCRdb to the late 2010s). Receptor libraries were prepared by the immunoSEQ multiplex PCR assay. RNA was extracted using the RNeasy kit, and about 0.5 to 1 ug of the RNA was reverse transcribed with random hexamers. The raw public data were reprocessed by TCRdb itself: fastp quality trimming at Q25, MiXCR clonotype calling, in-frame beta chains only. Here each entry gathers all rows of one CDR3 protein and keeps the most common genes and DNA. A total of approximately 180,000 distinct CDR3 sequences appear in this sample, around 93% of them only once. 0.09% to 0.095% of the sample is held by the ten biggest clonotypes. Sequenced: CD4+ T cells from PBMCs. These receptors all stem from a human donor with multiple sclerosis.

The V and J genes are TRBV5-1 and TRBJ1-2; a possible D gene is TRBD1 (6 bases). Germline CDR1 reads SGHRS; CDR2 reads YFSETQ. The CDR3 runs to 15 residues. V was pared by 5 bases and J by 4 bases, with 18 bases between. This CDR3 reads CASSPEDSPPYGYTF. The CDR3 DNA reads as TGCGCCAGCAGTCCAGAGGACAGTCCTCCCTATGGCTACACCTTC.

This clonotype was observed a few times. The rearrangement links TRBV7-2 to TRBJ2-7; possible D gene TRBD2, 6 bases. The V end was cut by 5 bases, the J end by 5 bases, with 16 bases between. Per germline, CDR1 SGHTA and CDR2 FQGNSA. The CDR3 loop spans 14 amino acids. The CDR3 protein is CASSPRRGSHEQYF. CDR3 coding DNA: TGTGCCAGCAGCCCCCGCCGGGGGTCCCACGAGCAGTACTTC. Full variable domain (outside the CDR3, taken from reference TRBV7-2 and TRBJ2-7): GAGVSQSPSNKVTEKGKDVELRCDPISGHTALYWYRQSLGQGLEFLIYFQGNSAPDKSGLPSDRFSAERTGGSVSTLTIQRTQQEDSAVYLCASSPRRGSHEQYFGPGTRLTVT.

The chain has TRBV6-2 or TRBV6-3 and TRBJ2-1; the match to TRBD2 covers 12 bases. V dropped 6 bases and J dropped 0; count of bases not matched to a gene: 6. The CDR3 totals 17 residues. The germline CDR1 and CDR2 sequences are MNHEY and SVGEGT. The CDR3 is CASSRGLAGNSYNEQFF. The DNA for the CDR3 is TGTGCCAGCAGCCGAGGACTAGCGGGAAACTCCTACAATGAGCAGTTCTTC.

The gene calls are TRBV12-3 or TRBV12-4 and TRBJ2-3; perhaps D is TRBD1 or TRBD2 (6 bases each). Trimming took off 5 bases at V and 3 bases at J, with 12 bases between the two ends. The CDR3 length is 14 residues. The CDR3 nucleotides are TGTGCCAGCAGTCGACTAGGGGGGACAGATACGCAGTATTTT. Translation gives CASSRLGGTDTQYF.

The V gene is TRBV6-4, the J gene TRBJ2-5, with D hard to call. Germline V gene data show CDR1 as MRHNA and CDR2 as SNTAGT. This CDR3 spans 13 amino acids. V was trimmed by 5 bases and J by 5 bases, leaving 12 bases between them. The CDR3 region has the DNA TGTGCCAGCAGTCGAGTAGTGGGGGAGACCCAGTACTTC. Its translation is CASSRVVGETQYF.

V is TRBV19 and J is TRBJ2-5; weak D call: TRBD1 (5 bases). Per the germline V gene, CDR1 is LNHDA and CDR2 is SQIVND (reference sequence). CDR3 size: 13 residues. V lost 6 bases and J lost 1, with 9 bases in between. The CDR3 protein is CASSRQFQETQYF. The CDR3 coding sequence is TGTGCCAGTAGCCGACAGTTCCAAGAGACCCAGTACTTC.

The rearrangement links TRBV19 to TRBJ1-5; D unresolved. Trimming left V 10 bases short and J 4 bases short, with 17 bases between. The CDR3 sequence is 14 residues long. Looked up from germline, CDR1 is LNHDA and CDR2 is SQIVND (reference sequence). CDR3: CATQTSSGNQPQHF. In nucleotides, the CDR3 is TGTGCCACCCAAACTTCATCGGGTAATCAGCCCCAGCATTTT.

This chain links TRBV20-1 with TRBJ2-7; D is unresolved. Between the trimmed V and J ends, which lost 6 bases and 0 bases, there was a span of 12 bases. Germline V lookup: CDR1 DFQATT, CDR2 SNEGSKA (reference sequence). This CDR3 region has 13 residues. This CDR3 is CSARYPLSYEQYF. CDR3 DNA sequence: TGCAGTGCCCGCTACCCGCTCTCCTACGAGCAGTACTTC.

The rearrangement joins TRBV12-5 to TRBJ2-3, with D possibly TRBD1 on 6 matching bases. V dropped 5 bases and J dropped 2 bases, with 29 bases sitting between them. This CDR3 comprises 20 residues. CDR1 LGHNT and CDR2 FRNRAP come from the germline V gene. The CDR3 sequence: CASGRVRGLSPSGDTDTQYF. The CDR3 region has the DNA TGTGCTAGTGGTCGAGTCAGGGGCCTTTCCCCCTCCGGAGACACAGATACGCAGTATTTT.

This chain uses TRBV20-1 with TRBJ2-2; 14 bases align to TRBD2. Germline-derived CDR1 and CDR2 are DFQATT and SNEGSKA (reference sequence). V lost 6 bases and J lost 7; bases outside the gene matches: 10. This CDR3 is built from 16 residues. In nucleotides, the CDR3 is TGCAGTGCCTCCTCCGGGACTAGCGGGGGAGTCGGGGAGCTGTTTTTT. It yields the protein CSASSGTSGGVGELFF.

The chain links TRBV30 to TRBJ1-2; D is undetermined. The germline V gene has CDR1 GTSNPN and CDR2 SVGIG (reference sequence). The CDR3 sequence is 13 residues long. Trimming cost V 0 bases and J 5 bases, with 10 bases left between them. The CDR3 nucleotides read TGTGCCTGGAGTGTGTCTGGATCTTATGGCTACACCTTC. Translated: CAWSVSGSYGYTF.

This clonotype has only one observation. The chain recombines TRBV2 with TRBJ2-3; D is ambiguous. CDR1 SNHLY and CDR2 FYNNEI come from the germline V gene. There are 14 residues in the CDR3. Trimming removed 4 bases from V and 6 bases from J, with 14 bases in between. Here the CDR3 DNA reads TGTGCCAGCAGTGTGGCATCCGTGGCTGATACGCAGTATTTT. Translating it yields CASSVASVADTQYF.

The chain uses TRBV6-5 and TRBJ1-1; 7 bases are a match to TRBD1. V dropped 4 bases and J dropped 1; count of bases not matched to a gene: 3. Germline assignment: CDR1 MNHEY and CDR2 SVGAGI. The CDR3 extends over 14 amino acids. In nucleotides, the CDR3 is TGTGCCAGCAGTTTGGACAGGTGGAACACTGAAGCTTTCTTT. Translating it yields CASSLDRWNTEAFF.

The chain has TRBV27 and TRBJ2-3; D unclear. The germline gives CDR1 MNHEY, CDR2 SMNVEV (reference sequence). V gave up 3 bases and J gave up 0 bases, with 7 bases separating them. The CDR3 contains 14 residues. For the CDR3, the DNA is TGTGCCAGCAGTTTCTACCCTAGCACAGATACGCAGTATTTT. Translated, it gives CASSFYPSTDTQYF.

The chain joins TRBV7-2 to TRBJ2-7, with 9 bases that match TRBD2. Germline CDR1 SGHTA, CDR2 FQGNSA. V shed 8 bases, J shed 3 bases, and the junction held 5 bases outside the gene matches. The CDR3 is 13 residues long. The CDR3 region has the DNA TGTGCCAGCGGGGCGGGAGGGGGCTACGAGCAGTACTTC. It encodes CASGAGGGYEQYF. Based on the CDR3 plus reference TRBV7-2 and TRBJ2-7, the full variable domain is GAGVSQSPSNKVTEKGKDVELRCDPISGHTALYWYRQSLGQGLEFLIYFQGNSAPDKSGLPSDRFSAERTGGSVSTLTIQRTQQEDSAVYLCASGAGGGYEQYFGPGTRLTVT.

This chain joins TRBV9 and TRBJ2-1; possible D gene TRBD2, 6 bases. V was pared by 0 bases and J by 2 bases, with 9 bases between. This CDR3 is 15 amino acids long. Looked up from germline, CDR1 is SGDLS and CDR2 is YYNGEE. The CDR3, as DNA: TGTGCCAGCAGCGTAGCGGCGGGAACCTACAATGAGCAGTTCTTC. Protein product: CASSVAAGTYNEQFF.